The subject of this entry is one T cell receptor (beta chain). The data were produced by immunoSEQ multiplex PCR, yet TCRdb's version contains in-frame clones alone and is incomplete. The sample yields 56,000 or so clones, around 80% seen once. This entry comes from a study of blood T cell repertoires in COVID-19. This receptor was obtained from a man aged 50 to 59 with acute or convalescent COVID-19. The specimen was peripheral blood.

Here the CDR3 reads CASSRRTGYYEQYF. Written as DNA, the CDR3 is TGTGCCAGCAGCCGCCGGACAGGGTATTACGAGCAGTACTTC. V usage is TRBV5-8 and J usage is TRBJ2-7; 8 bases align to TRBD1. Germline V gene sequence: CDR1 SGHTS, CDR2 YDEGEE. CDR3 size: 14 residues. Unmatched junction bases numbered 7, after V lost 4 bases and J lost 4 bases.